This T cell receptor (beta chain) was sequenced during a study of CD8 T cells in Susac syndrome. General study points: Regarding the TCR sequencing and HLA analysis, the study admitted that a relatively small number of individuals were involved.

The ends were cut back, 0 bases at V and 1 base at J, with 10 bases in the middle. The CDR3 contains 15 residues. Germline V gene data show CDR1 as GTSNPN and CDR2 as SVGIG (reference sequence). Random hexamers were used to reverse transcribe an amount of about 0.45 to 1 ug RNA. Multiplex immunoSEQ PCR targeted 54 Vbeta and 13 Jbeta TCR beta segments. One entry per CDR3 protein, called by TCRdb with MiXCR from the immunoSEQ multiplex PCR reads. The sample carries about 250,000 distinct CDR3 sequences, approximately 92% recorded once. TCR beta sequencing was performed on blood CD8+ and CD4+ T cells. It was negative isolation that provided the CD8+ and CD4+ T cells, whereas TEMRA cells were enriched by FACS. About this clonotype: Antigen specificity is unknown.

This sequence was found in a human donor with multiple sclerosis. The sequenced material came from CD4+ T cells from PBMCs. This sequence joins TRBV30 and TRBJ2-4; TRBD1 might be the D (5 bases). CDR3 region: CAWSVLQGAKNIQYF. CDR3 coding DNA: TGTGCCTGGAGTGTACTTCAGGGTGCCAAAAACATTCAGTACTTC.